This TCR beta chain was retrieved from a study of CD8 T cells in Susac syndrome (dated by TCRdb to about 2019). About the full investigation: Repertoire sequencing was used to test whether CD8+ T cell activation and differentiation in Susac syndrome was antigen driven.

CDR1 SEHNR and CDR2 FQNEAQ are derived from the germline V gene (reference sequence). V loses 5 bases of germline sequence and J loses 5 bases, and the interval between the two ends is 17 bases. The cysteine opens and the phenylalanine closes a CDR3 of 15 amino acids. Only the CDR3 DNA is retained, 45 bases long and in frame from the first base. Peripheral blood CD8+ and CD4+ T cells from healthy donors, Susac syndrome patients and multiple sclerosis patients were profiled by high-throughput TCR beta sequencing. Healthy donors were age- and sex-matched controls. CD8+ TEMRA cells were enriched by FACS, while bulk CD8+ and CD4+ T cells were purified by magnetic negative isolation. Blood was drawn into EDTA tubes, processed within 24 hours, and PBMCs were isolated by density gradient centrifugation. PBMCs intended for TCR sequencing were cryopreserved in liquid nitrogen and thawed later in a water bath at 37 degrees C. A purity of at least 90% was achieved for sorted or isolated CD4+, CD8+ and CD8+ TEMRA cells.

Beyond this particular receptor, the publication reports: The study acknowledged that relatively few individuals were included in the TCR sequencing and HLA analysis.

Worth noting for this clonotype: Its antigen is still unknown. No base qualities exist here, and no much larger clone lies one base off it.

RNA was extracted using the RNeasy kit, and roughly 0.5 to 1 microgram was reverse transcribed with random hexamers. TCR beta CDR3 regions were amplified with the immunoSEQ multiplex PCR assay covering 54 Vbeta and 13 Jbeta segments. To correct PCR amplification bias, a synthetic template baseline was used for both primer optimization and computational correction. The authors processed their data as follows. Reads were assigned to V, D and J genes according to IMGT and analyzed in immunoSEQ Analyzer, with only productive sequences retained. To calculate clonality, Shannon entropy was normalized by log2 of the number of productive unique sequences and then subtracted from one. Public and private clones were assessed among the 100 most prevalent clones of each patient and control. Clones were defined as Susac-specific if absent from the healthy and MS cohorts, from 900 to 1,200 published viral clones and from other ImmuneACCESS disease sequences. TCRdb itself trimmed the public reads at Q25 with fastp, ran MiXCR and retained productive beta chains. Every distinct CDR3 protein forms one entry, paired with its most common genes and DNA. The V and J calls, along with clone size, are taken from TCRdb and not from the paper's own processing. Recorded for this sample are 90,000 to 150,000 distinct CDR3 sequences; approximately 94% of them occurred a single time. In total, the top ten clones hold roughly 0.092% of the sample.

Recombination connected TRBV7-9 to TRBJ2-3; TRBD2 is perhaps the D gene, given 7 matching bases. The sequence was obtained from a human donor in good health. The source material was CD4+ T cells from PBMCs. The CDR3 has the sequence CASSPRGGAGDTQYF. The sequenced DNA: TGTGCCAGCAGCCCACGTGGGGGGGCCGGAGATACGCAGTATTTT.